This T cell receptor beta chain is from a study of identical twins. Study conclusions and caveats: Surplus twin overlap in beta out-of-frame sequences was less pronounced. Whereas memory repertoires showed no such difference, abundant cord blood beta clonotypes carried fewer insertions. Models, which agreed with sharing between unrelated individuals, nonetheless underestimated the out-of-frame TCR alpha sharing seen in monozygotic twins.

Concerning this clonotype itself: Its antigen is unknown.

From the 5' RACE reads, TCRdb called clonotypes with MiXCR, one entry per CDR3 protein. This sample yields about 1.7 million distinct CDR3 sequences, of which 32% are seen a single time; less than 0.35% belongs to the top ten. The V and J ends lost 0 bases and 3 bases, in that order; junction bases with no gene match: 5. The CDR3 extends over 17 amino acids. Germline V gene data show CDR1 as SGDLS and CDR2 as YYNGEE. J is TRBJ2-1 and V is TRBV9, with 11 bases aligning to TRBD2. Input material: cord blood. This clonotype originated in a newborn girl in good health. As DNA, the CDR3 is TGTGCCAGCAGCGTAGGTATCACTAGCGGGGGCTACAATGAGCAGTTCTTC. Protein: CASSVGITSGGYNEQFF.